Listed below are T cell receptor beta chains from one sample, sequenced in a study of response to subunit inactivated influenza vaccine. TCRdb used MiXCR to reprocess the RT-PCR reads, holding one entry per CDR3 protein. The sample has about 310,000 distinct CDR3 sequences, roughly 22% seen once. The source material was PBMCs from blood, sampled about 20 months after vaccination. The receptors stem from a man between 50 and 75 years old who received an inactivated influenza vaccine. The CDR3 runs from the conserved cysteine through the conserved F or W. D genes are given only for firm matches. Size values are once, few and many counts, or a class for expanded clones, and some rows have none.

>TRBJ2-5|TRBV29-1|few|.
CSVEEAGRGTQYF
TGCAGCGTTGAAGAAGCGGGCCGGGGGACCCAGTACTTC
>TRBJ1-6|TRBV9|few|TRBD1
CASSVGVTGSSPLHF
TGTGCCAGCAGCGTAGGCGTGACAGGGAGTTCACCCCTCCACTTT
>TRBJ1-4|TRBV11-2|many|.
CASSLVSQLNEKLFF
TGTGCCAGCAGCTTAGTGAGTCAGCTAAATGAAAAACTGTTTTTT
>TRBJ2-2|TRBV10-2|.|.
CATATGLDTGELFF
TGCGCCACCGCTACAGGGTTGGACACCGGGGAGCTGTTTTTT
>TRBJ2-2|TRBV4-3|few|.
CASSQDWAGTEVGELFF
TGCGCCAGCAGCCAAGATTGGGCGGGAACGGAGGTCGGGGAGCTGTTTTTT
>TRBJ2-1|TRBV6-2/TRBV6-3|few|.
CASSNPGSKRYEQFF
TGTGCCAGCAGTAACCCGGGATCAAAGAGGTATGAGCAGTTCTTC
>TRBJ1-6|TRBV7-9|many|.
CASSFRDYNSPLHF
TGTGCCAGCAGCTTTAGGGACTATAATTCACCCCTCCACTTT
>TRBJ2-7|TRBV7-2|.|TRBD1
CASSRDRGLREQYF
TGTGCCAGCTCACGGGACAGGGGTCTCCGCGAGCAGTACTTC
>TRBJ1-2|TRBV29-1|few|.
CSVAPTKSYGYTF
TGCAGCGTCGCTCCGACCAAAAGCTATGGCTACACCTTC
>TRBJ1-4|TRBV6-1|few|.
CASSRTLGGKLFF
TGTGCCAGCAGCCGGACCCTCGGCGGAAAACTGTTTTTT
>TRBJ2-1|TRBV29-1|.|TRBD1
CSVRDSSYPGNEQFF
TGCAGCGTGAGGGACAGTTCTTACCCGGGGAATGAGCAGTTCTTC
>TRBJ1-1|TRBV10-3|few|TRBD1
CATLPNRGQLLVNTEAFF
TGTGCCACCTTACCTAACAGGGGACAGTTGCTAGTTAACACTGAAGCTTTCTTT
>TRBJ1-4|TRBV12-3/TRBV12-4|.|.
CASSFLRTASEKLFF
TGTGCCAGCAGTTTCCTCAGGACAGCAAGCGAAAAACTGTTTTTT
>TRBJ2-1|TRBV20-1|.|TRBD1
CSARDGTGVYNEQFF
TGCAGTGCTAGAGATGGGACAGGGGTCTACAATGAGCAGTTCTTC
>TRBJ1-2|TRBV15|.|.
CATSQGTNYGYTF
TGTGCCACCAGCCAGGGGACTAACTATGGCTACACCTTC